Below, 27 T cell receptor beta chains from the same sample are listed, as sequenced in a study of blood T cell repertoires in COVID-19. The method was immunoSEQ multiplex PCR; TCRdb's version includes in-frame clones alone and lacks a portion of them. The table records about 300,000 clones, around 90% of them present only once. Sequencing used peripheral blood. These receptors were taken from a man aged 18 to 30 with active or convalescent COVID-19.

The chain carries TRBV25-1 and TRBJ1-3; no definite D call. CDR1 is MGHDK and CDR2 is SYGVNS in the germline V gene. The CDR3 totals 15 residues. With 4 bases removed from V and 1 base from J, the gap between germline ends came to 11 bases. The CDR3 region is CASSAGVQSGNTIYF. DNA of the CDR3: TGTGCCAGCAGTGCCGGAGTCCAATCTGGAAACACCATATATTTT.

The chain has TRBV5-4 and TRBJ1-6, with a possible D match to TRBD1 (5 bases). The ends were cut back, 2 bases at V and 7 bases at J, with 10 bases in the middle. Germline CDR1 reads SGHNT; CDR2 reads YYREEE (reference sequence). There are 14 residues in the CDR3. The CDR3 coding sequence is TGTGCCAGCAGCTTCGTCACAGGAAATTCACCCCTCCACTTT. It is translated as CASSFVTGNSPLHF.

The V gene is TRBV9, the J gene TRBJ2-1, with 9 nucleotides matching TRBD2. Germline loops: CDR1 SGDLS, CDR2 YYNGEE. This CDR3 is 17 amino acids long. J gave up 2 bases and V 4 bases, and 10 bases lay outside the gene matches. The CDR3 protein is CASSQRFAGGPYNEQFF. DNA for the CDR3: TGTGCCAGCAGCCAGCGGTTTGCGGGAGGGCCCTACAATGAGCAGTTCTTC.

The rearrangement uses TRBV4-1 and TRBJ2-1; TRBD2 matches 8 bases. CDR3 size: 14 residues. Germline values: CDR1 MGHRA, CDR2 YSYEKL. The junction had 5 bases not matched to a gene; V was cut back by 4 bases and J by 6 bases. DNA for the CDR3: TGCGCCAGCAGCCTCGGGAGGGCGGTCAATGAGCAGTTCTTC. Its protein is CASSLGRAVNEQFF.

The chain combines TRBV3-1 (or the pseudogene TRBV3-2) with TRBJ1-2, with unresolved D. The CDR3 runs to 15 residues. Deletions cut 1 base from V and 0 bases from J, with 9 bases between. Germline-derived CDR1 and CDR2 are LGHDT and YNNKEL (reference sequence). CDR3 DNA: TGTGCCAGCAGCCAAGTCCCCTCTCCTAACTATGGCTACACCTTC. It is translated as CASSQVPSPNYGYTF.

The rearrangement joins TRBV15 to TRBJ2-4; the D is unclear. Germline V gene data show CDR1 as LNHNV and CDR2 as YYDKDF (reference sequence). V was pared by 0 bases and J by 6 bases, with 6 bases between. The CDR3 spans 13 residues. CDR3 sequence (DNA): TGTGCCACCAGCAGAGATTCCCTAAACATTCAGTACTTC. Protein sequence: CATSRDSLNIQYF.

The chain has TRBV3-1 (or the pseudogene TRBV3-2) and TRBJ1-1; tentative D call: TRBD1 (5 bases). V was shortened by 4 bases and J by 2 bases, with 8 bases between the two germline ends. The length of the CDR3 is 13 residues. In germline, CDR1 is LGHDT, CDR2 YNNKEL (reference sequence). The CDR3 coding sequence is TGTGCCAGCAGCCCCGGGGGAAACACTGAAGCTTTCTTT. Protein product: CASSPGGNTEAFF.

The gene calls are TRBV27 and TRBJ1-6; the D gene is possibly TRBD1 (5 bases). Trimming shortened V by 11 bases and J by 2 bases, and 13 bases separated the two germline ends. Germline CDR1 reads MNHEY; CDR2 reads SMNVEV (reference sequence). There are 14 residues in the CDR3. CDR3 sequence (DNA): TGTGCCGCTAGACAGAACGCCTATAATTCACCCCTCCACTTT. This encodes CAARQNAYNSPLHF.

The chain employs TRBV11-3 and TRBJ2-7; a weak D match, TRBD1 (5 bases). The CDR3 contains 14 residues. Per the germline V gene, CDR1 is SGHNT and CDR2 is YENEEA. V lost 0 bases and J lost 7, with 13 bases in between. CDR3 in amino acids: CASSLDGDREEQYF. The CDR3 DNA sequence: TGTGCCAGCAGCTTAGATGGAGACAGAGAAGAGCAGTACTTC.

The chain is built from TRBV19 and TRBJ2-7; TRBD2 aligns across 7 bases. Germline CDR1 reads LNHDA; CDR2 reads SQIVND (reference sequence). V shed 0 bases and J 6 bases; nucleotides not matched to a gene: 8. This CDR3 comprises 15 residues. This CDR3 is CASSIDGGGRREQYF. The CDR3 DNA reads TGTGCCAGTAGTATAGATGGGGGGGGTCGTCGCGAGCAGTACTTC.

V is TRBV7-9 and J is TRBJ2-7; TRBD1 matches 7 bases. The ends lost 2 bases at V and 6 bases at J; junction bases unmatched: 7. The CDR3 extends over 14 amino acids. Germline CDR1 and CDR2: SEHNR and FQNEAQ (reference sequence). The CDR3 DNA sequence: TGTGCCAGCAGCTTAATTAACAGGGGAGCCGAGCAGTACTTC. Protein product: CASSLINRGAEQYF.

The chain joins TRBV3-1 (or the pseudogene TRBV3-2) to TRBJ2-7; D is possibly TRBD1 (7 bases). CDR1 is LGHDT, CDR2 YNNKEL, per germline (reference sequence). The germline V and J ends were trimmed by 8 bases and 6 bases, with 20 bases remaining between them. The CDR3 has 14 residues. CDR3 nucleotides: TGTGCCAGCGCGGGTGTCCAGGGGGGTGGCGAGCAGTACTTC. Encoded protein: CASAGVQGGGEQYF.

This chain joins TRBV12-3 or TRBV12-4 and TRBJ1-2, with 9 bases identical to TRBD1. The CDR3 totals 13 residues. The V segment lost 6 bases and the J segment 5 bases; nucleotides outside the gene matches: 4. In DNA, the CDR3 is TGTGCCAGCAGATGGGGGACAGGGTATGGCTACACCTTC. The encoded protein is CASRWGTGYGYTF.

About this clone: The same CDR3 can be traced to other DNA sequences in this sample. The CDR3: CASSLGTSGTDTQYF. The CDR3 region has the DNA TGCGCCAGCAGCTTGGGGACTAGCGGCACAGATACGCAGTATTTT. The V call is TRBV5-1, the J call TRBJ2-3, with 9 bases identical to TRBD2. This CDR3 is 15 amino acids long. Losses at the gene ends were 0 bases for V and 1 base for J; bases not matched to a gene: 0. Per the germline V gene, CDR1 is SGHRS and CDR2 is YFSETQ.

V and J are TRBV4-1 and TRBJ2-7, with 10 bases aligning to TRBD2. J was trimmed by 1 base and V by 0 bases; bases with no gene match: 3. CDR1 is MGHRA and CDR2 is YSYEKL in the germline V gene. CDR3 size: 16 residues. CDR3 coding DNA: TGCGCCAGCAGCCAAGATCAAGCGGGAGGGTCCTACGAGCAGTACTTC. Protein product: CASSQDQAGGSYEQYF.

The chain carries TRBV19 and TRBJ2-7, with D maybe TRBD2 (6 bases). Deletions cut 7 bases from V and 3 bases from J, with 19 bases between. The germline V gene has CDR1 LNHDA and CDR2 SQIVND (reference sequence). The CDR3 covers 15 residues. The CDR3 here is CASTDSGGSGYEQYF. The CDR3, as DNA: TGTGCCAGTACCGACTCTGGAGGGTCTGGCTACGAGCAGTACTTC.

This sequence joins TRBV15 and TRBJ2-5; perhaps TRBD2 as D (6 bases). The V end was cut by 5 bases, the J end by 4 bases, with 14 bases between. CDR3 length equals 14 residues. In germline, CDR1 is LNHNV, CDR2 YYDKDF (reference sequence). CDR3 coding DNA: TGTGCCACCAGCGTCGGAGGGTCCGGAGAGACCCAGTACTTC. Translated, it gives CATSVGGSGETQYF.

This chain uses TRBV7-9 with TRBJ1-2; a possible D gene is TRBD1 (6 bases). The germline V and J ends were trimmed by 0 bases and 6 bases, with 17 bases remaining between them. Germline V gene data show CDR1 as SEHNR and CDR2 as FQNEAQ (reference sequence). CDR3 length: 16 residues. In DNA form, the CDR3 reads TGTGCCAGCAGCTTAGCTTACCGGGACAACTGGGATGGCTACACCTTC. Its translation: CASSLAYRDNWDGYTF. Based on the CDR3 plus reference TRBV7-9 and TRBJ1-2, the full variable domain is DTGVSQNPRHKITKRGQNVTFRCDPISEHNRLYWYRQTLGQGPEFLTYFQNEAQLEKSRLLSDRFSAERPKGSFSTLEIQRTEQGDSAMYLCASSLAYRDNWDGYTFGSGTRLTVV.

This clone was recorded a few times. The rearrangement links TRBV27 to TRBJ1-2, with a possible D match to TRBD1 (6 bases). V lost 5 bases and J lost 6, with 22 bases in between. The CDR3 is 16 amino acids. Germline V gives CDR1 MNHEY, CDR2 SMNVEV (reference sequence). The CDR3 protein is CASSDSGHLFTHGYTF. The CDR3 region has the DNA TGTGCCAGCAGTGACTCGGGACATCTATTCACCCATGGCTACACCTTC.

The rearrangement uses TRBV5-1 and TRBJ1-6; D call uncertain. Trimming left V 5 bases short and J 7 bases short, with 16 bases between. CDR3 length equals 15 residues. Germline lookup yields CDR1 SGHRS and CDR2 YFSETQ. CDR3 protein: CASSSEVPRNSPLHF. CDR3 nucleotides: TGCGCCAGCAGTTCGGAAGTGCCTAGGAATTCACCCCTCCACTTT. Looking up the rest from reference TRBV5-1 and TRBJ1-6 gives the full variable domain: KAGVTQTPRYLIKTRGQQVTLSCSPISGHRSVSWYQQTPGQGLQFLFEYFSETQRNKGNFPGRFSGRQFSNSRSEMNVSTLELGDSALYLCASSSEVPRNSPLHFGNGTRLTVT.

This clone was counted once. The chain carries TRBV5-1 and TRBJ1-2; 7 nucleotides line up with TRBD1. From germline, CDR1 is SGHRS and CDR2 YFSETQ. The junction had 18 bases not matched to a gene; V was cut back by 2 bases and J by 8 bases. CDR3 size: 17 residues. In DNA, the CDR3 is TGCGCCAGCAGCTTCTGGGTGGGATACTCAGGGGGAGAAGGCTACACCTTC. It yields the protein CASSFWVGYSGGEGYTF. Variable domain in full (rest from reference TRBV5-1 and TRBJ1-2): KAGVTQTPRYLIKTRGQQVTLSCSPISGHRSVSWYQQTPGQGLQFLFEYFSETQRNKGNFPGRFSGRQFSNSRSEMNVSTLELGDSALYLCASSFWVGYSGGEGYTFGSGTRLTVV.

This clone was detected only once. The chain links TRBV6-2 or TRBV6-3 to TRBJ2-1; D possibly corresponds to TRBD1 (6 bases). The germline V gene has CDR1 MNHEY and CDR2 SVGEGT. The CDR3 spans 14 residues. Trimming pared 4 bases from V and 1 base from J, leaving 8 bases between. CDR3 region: CASSLRGSYNEQFF. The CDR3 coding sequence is TGTGCCAGCAGTTTAAGGGGGTCCTACAATGAGCAGTTCTTC.

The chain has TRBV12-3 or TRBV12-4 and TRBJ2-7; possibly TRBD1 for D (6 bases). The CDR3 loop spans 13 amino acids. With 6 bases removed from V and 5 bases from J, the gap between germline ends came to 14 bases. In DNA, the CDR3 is TGTGCCAGCAGCCCCGGGACACCGAACGAGCAGTACTTC. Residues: CASSPGTPNEQYF.

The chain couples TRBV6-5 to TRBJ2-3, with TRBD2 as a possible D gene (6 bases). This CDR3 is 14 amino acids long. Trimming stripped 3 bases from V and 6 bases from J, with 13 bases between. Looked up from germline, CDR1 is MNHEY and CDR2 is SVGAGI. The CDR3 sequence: CASSYNLAWDTQYF. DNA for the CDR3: TGTGCCAGCAGTTATAATCTAGCGTGGGATACGCAGTATTTT.

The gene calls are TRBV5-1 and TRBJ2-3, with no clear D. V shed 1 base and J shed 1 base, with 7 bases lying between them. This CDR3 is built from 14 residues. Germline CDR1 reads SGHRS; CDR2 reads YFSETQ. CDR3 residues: CASSLSRGTDTQYF. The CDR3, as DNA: TGCGCCAGCAGCTTGAGCCGGGGCACAGATACGCAGTATTTT.

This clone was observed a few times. CDR3 sequence: CASSATEINEQFF. DNA of the CDR3: TGTGCCAGCAGCGCGACAGAAATCAATGAGCAGTTCTTC. V is TRBV6-4 and J is TRBJ2-1; the D gene is possibly TRBD1 (5 bases). This CDR3 contains 13 residues. CDR1 is MRHNA, CDR2 SNTAGT, per germline. Trimming left V 6 bases short and J 6 bases short, with 12 bases between.

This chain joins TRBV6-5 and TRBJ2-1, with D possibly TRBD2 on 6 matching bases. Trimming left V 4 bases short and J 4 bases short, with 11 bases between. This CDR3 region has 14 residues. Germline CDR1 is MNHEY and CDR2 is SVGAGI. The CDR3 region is CASSFGLIYNEQFF. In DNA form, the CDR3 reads TGTGCCAGCAGTTTCGGACTAATTTACAATGAGCAGTTCTTC.